Listed here are 26 T cell receptor beta chains from one sample, sequenced in a study of vaccination and CD4 T cells after COVID-19 (dated by TCRdb to the early 2020s). The meaning of the sample's treatment or condition label: approximately 10-day PBMC culture with coronavirus spike peptide pools or control peptides (ViraFEST assay). Their cognate antigens are unknown. The receptor library was made with PCR. Data came from an Illumina iSeq 100. At the Johns Hopkins FTIC core, DNA from the cultured CD4+ T cells underwent TCR sequencing with the Oncomine TCR Beta short-read assay. Clones were called with MiXCR by TCRdb after fastp trimmed the public reads at Q25, and only in-frame beta chains were retained. Rows are unified per CDR3 protein, each entry keeping the most common DNA and genes. This sample is represented by some 15,000 distinct CDR3 sequences; 61% of them were singletons. The ten biggest clones cover just under 20% of the sample.

Sequenced material: CD4+ T cells from blood, cultured in vitro. These receptors were collected from a human donor who had recovered from COVID-19.

The chain joins TRBV27 to TRBJ1-6; TRBD1 is a possible D gene (5 bases). The CDR3 loop spans 14 amino acids. Germline V gives CDR1 MNHEY, CDR2 SMNVEV (reference sequence). V was shortened by 3 bases and J by 10 bases, with 13 bases between the two germline ends. For the CDR3, the DNA is TGTGCCAGCAGTTTTCGGGGGGGAGGATCACCCCTCCACTTT. Its translation is CASSFRGGGSPLHF.

The table lists this clonotype with a count of one. V usage is TRBV20-1 and J usage is TRBJ1-1; no firm D call. The V gene lost 3 bases and the J gene lost 3 bases, with 11 bases spanning the gap. Looked up from germline, CDR1 is DFQATT and CDR2 is SNEGSKA (reference sequence). The CDR3 extends over 13 amino acids. The CDR3 is CSASTVADTEAFF. The CDR3 DNA sequence: TGCAGTGCTAGTACCGTTGCGGACACTGAAGCTTTCTTT.

CDR3 sequence reads: CATPTLTGELFF. CDR3 in DNA: TGTGCCACCCCGACCCTCACCGGGGAGCTGTTTTTT. This rearrangement joins TRBV6-1 to TRBJ2-2; no clear D. Between the trimmed V and J ends, which lost 10 bases and 4 bases, there was a span of 10 bases. CDR1 is MNHNS and CDR2 is SASEGT in the germline V gene. CDR3 size: 12 residues.

This chain joins TRBV11-2 and TRBJ2-5; D is undetermined. V lost 5 bases and J lost 4, with 14 bases in between. The CDR3 runs 14 residues. The germline gives CDR1 SGHAT, CDR2 FQNNGV. CDR3 protein: CASSLIVGPETQYF. Written as DNA, the CDR3 is TGTGCCAGCAGCCTTATCGTGGGTCCAGAGACCCAGTACTTC. Filled out from reference TRBV11-2 and TRBJ2-5, the complete variable domain reads EAGVAQSPRYKIIEKRQSVAFWCNPISGHATLYWYQQILGQGPKLLIQFQNNGVVDDSQLPKDRFSAERLKGVDSTLKIQPAKLEDSAVYLCASSLIVGPETQYFGPGTRLLVL.

This rearrangement joins TRBV19 to TRBJ2-3; TRBD2 agrees at 11 bases. The V gene end was trimmed by 4 bases and the J gene end by 1 base; junction bases not matched to a gene: 13. This CDR3 has 19 amino acids. Per germline, CDR1 LNHDA and CDR2 SQIVND (reference sequence). The CDR3 region is CASSKGTSGVPGRTDTQYF. The CDR3 coding sequence is TGTGCCAGTAGTAAAGGGACTAGCGGAGTCCCAGGCCGCACAGATACGCAGTATTTT.

This clonotype was seen only a few times. The rearrangement links TRBV19 to TRBJ2-7; TRBD1 aligns across 7 bases. The trim removed 5 bases at V and 4 bases at J, leaving 5 bases unmatched. The CDR3 extends over 13 amino acids. Germline CDR1 LNHDA, CDR2 SQIVND (reference sequence). The CDR3 reads CASSDRVLYEQYF. The CDR3 DNA reads TGTGCCAGTAGTGACAGGGTATTATACGAGCAGTACTTC.

The V call is TRBV19, the J call TRBJ1-5; D remains ambiguous. CDR1 is LNHDA and CDR2 is SQIVND in the germline V gene (reference sequence). Trimming removed 4 bases from V and 0 bases from J, with 7 bases in between. This CDR3 contains 14 residues. The DNA of the CDR3 is TGTGCCAGTAGTACTCAGGATAGCAATCAGCCCCAGCATTTT. This gives the protein CASSTQDSNQPQHF.

The chain couples TRBV14 to TRBJ1-2; 12 nucleotides agree with TRBD1. Unmatched junction bases numbered 16, after V lost 4 bases and J lost 4 bases. Germline-derived CDR1 and CDR2 are SGHDN and FVKESK. CDR3 length: 19 amino acids. CDR3 residues: CASSPPPGQGAINSYGYTF. The CDR3 nucleotides read TGTGCCAGCAGCCCGCCCCCGGGACAGGGGGCGATAAACAGCTATGGCTACACCTTC.

The CDR3 DNA follows: TGCAGGCCTGGGACAGCCTTCACAGATACGCAGTATTTT. Encoded protein: CRPGTAFTDTQYF. This chain links TRBV20-1 with TRBJ2-3; 7 nucleotides align to TRBD1. From germline, CDR1 is DFQATT and CDR2 SNEGSKA (reference sequence). The CDR3 sequence is 13 residues long.

The chain uses TRBV3-1 and TRBJ2-3; unclear D gene. Germline V CDR1 and CDR2: LGHDT, YNNKEL (reference sequence). This CDR3 comprises 14 residues. V was trimmed by 3 bases and J by 0 bases, leaving 7 bases between them. The CDR3 loop reads CASSQYTSTDTQYF. DNA of the CDR3: TGTGCCAGCAGCCAGTACACTAGCACAGATACGCAGTATTTT.

The chain links TRBV27 to TRBJ1-1; 8 bases align to TRBD1. CDR3 length equals 13 residues. CDR1 MNHEY and CDR2 SMNVEV come from the germline V gene (reference sequence). The V gene end was trimmed by 6 bases and the J gene end by 4 bases; junction bases not matched to a gene: 4. The chain's CDR3 is CASRQGGGTEAFF. The CDR3 DNA reads as TGTGCCAGCAGACAGGGGGGAGGCACTGAAGCTTTCTTT.

On this clonotype: A read error may account for a junction end that differs from germline. This chain connects TRBV5-4 to TRBJ1-2, with D hard to call. Germline CDR1 reads SGHNT; CDR2 reads YYREEE (reference sequence). The length of the CDR3 is 14 residues. The CDR3 coding sequence is TGTGCCGGCAGCTCTACAACTCTAAACTATGGCTACACCTTC. Translated, it gives CAGSSTTLNYGYTF.

The gene calls are TRBV6-1 and TRBJ2-7, with D possibly being TRBD2 (6 bases). Germline assignment: CDR1 MNHNS and CDR2 SASEGT. This CDR3 has 16 residues. V lost 3 bases to trimming and J lost 6 bases, with 21 bases between them. CDR3 bases: TGTGCCAGCAGTGAGAGGGAGGTTCCCCCGGCCACCGAGCAGTACTTC. The encoded protein is CASSEREVPPATEQYF.

The chain carries TRBV11-3 and TRBJ2-7; perhaps TRBD2 as D (6 bases). The CDR3 loop spans 15 amino acids. Trimming left V 5 bases short and J 7 bases short, with 21 bases between. Germline V gives CDR1 SGHNT, CDR2 YENEEA. CDR3 sequence (DNA): TGTGCCAGCAGCCCTCCCTTCGGGGGAGCAGAGGAGCAGTACTTC. Amino acids: CASSPPFGGAEEQYF.

The chain combines TRBV2 with TRBJ1-6, with TRBD1 matching 11 bases. With V trimmed by 7 bases and J by 9 bases, 8 bases remained unmatched. CDR3 length: 15 residues. Germline CDR1 reads SNHLY; CDR2 reads FYNNEI. The CDR3 spells CASTKGGQGGSPLHF. The CDR3 nucleotides are TGTGCCAGCACCAAAGGGGGACAGGGGGGTTCACCCCTCCACTTT.

In DNA, the CDR3 is TGCGCCAGCCGACAGGGAAGCACAGATACGCAGTATTTT. Protein sequence: CASRQGSTDTQYF. The rearrangement joins TRBV5-1 to TRBJ2-3, with TRBD1 identical over 7 bases. Germline values: CDR1 SGHRS, CDR2 YFSETQ. V was pared by 7 bases and J by 0 bases, with 2 bases of the junction left unmatched. The CDR3 sequence is 13 residues long.

Concerning this clonotype itself: The germline gene is not matched at one end of the junction; a read error may be the cause. This chain uses TRBV30 with TRBJ2-1; TRBD2 matches 13 bases. Per the germline V gene, CDR1 is GTSNPN and CDR2 is SVGIG (reference sequence). This CDR3 comprises 11 residues. The CDR3 coding sequence is TGTGCCTGGAGGACTAGCGGGAGGCCGGGATTC. Protein product: CAWRTSGRPGF.

This clonotype has more than one count but fewer than ten. At one end, the junction sequence differs from germline, possibly due to a read error. This sequence joins TRBV7-7 and TRBJ2-2; the match to TRBD1 covers 9 bases. The CDR3 is 16 residues long. CDR1 is SSHAT, CDR2 FNYEAQ, per germline (reference sequence). CDR3 sequence (DNA): TGTGCTAGCAGACCCACAGGGGGCGAGGACACCGGGGAGCTGTTTTTT. Protein: CASRPTGGEDTGELFF.

This clonotype was found a few times. This sequence joins TRBV27 and TRBJ1-6; no reliable D call. Germline V gives CDR1 MNHEY, CDR2 SMNVEV (reference sequence). The ends were cut back, 4 bases at V and 5 bases at J, with 9 bases in the middle. CDR3 length: 14 amino acids. The chain's CDR3 is CASSWRSNNSPLHF. The DNA of the CDR3 is TGTGCCAGCAGTTGGCGGTCGAATAATTCACCCCTCCACTTT.

CDR3 in amino acids: CASSENRETQYF. Here the CDR3 DNA reads TGTGCCAGCAGCGAGAACAGGGAGACCCAGTACTTC. The gene calls are TRBV7-9 and TRBJ2-5; tentative D call: TRBD1 (5 bases). The CDR3 has 12 amino acids. The V gene's germline CDR1 is SEHNR and CDR2 FQNEAQ (reference sequence). V was shortened by 5 bases and J by 5 bases, with 9 bases between the two germline ends. Combining the CDR3 with reference TRBV7-9 and TRBJ2-5 gives the whole variable domain DTGVSQNPRHKITKRGQNVTFRCDPISEHNRLYWYRQTLGQGPEFLTYFQNEAQLEKSRLLSDRFSAERPKGSFSTLEIQRTEQGDSAMYLCASSENRETQYFGPGTRLLVL.

DNA of the CDR3: TGTGCCAGCAGTTACCAGGACAGGGTATTACAGCCCCAGCATTTT. It yields the protein CASSYQDRVLQPQHF. J is TRBJ1-5 and V is TRBV6-2 or TRBV6-3, with 8 bases identical to TRBD1. Per germline, CDR1 MNHEY and CDR2 SVGEGT. CDR3 length equals 15 residues. Trimming at V came to 2 bases and at J to 7 bases, leaving 7 bases not matched to a gene.

V is TRBV27 and J is TRBJ1-2; D not certain. Germline-derived CDR1 and CDR2 are MNHEY and SMNVEV (reference sequence). V dropped 7 bases and J dropped 7 bases, with 19 bases sitting between them. CDR3 size: 14 residues. CDR3 DNA sequence: TGTGCCAGCAAATCCAATGGAGGGATCGGTGGCTACACCTTC. Its protein is CASKSNGGIGGYTF.

CDR3 region: CASRGQGVYEQYF. The CDR3 coding sequence is TGTGCCAGCAGGGGACAGGGGGTCTACGAGCAGTACTTC. V usage is TRBV6-4 and J usage is TRBJ2-7, with TRBD1 matching 11 bases. The trim removed 6 bases at V and 3 bases at J, leaving 1 base unmatched. The V gene's germline CDR1 is MRHNA and CDR2 SNTAGT. CDR3 length equals 13 residues.

CDR3 sequence (DNA): TGTGCCAGCTCCCGGGACAGGGCAACCTACGAGCAGTACTTC. It codes for CASSRDRATYEQYF. The V call is TRBV2, the J call TRBJ2-7; 9 positions match TRBD1. With V trimmed by 8 bases and J by 2 bases, 7 bases remained unmatched. Germline V gives CDR1 SNHLY, CDR2 FYNNEI. The CDR3 runs to 14 residues.

The sample holds one count of this clonotype. This chain joins TRBV19 and TRBJ1-2, with TRBD1 matching 7 bases. J was trimmed by 6 bases and V by 3 bases; bases with no gene match: 13. CDR1 is LNHDA, CDR2 SQIVND, per germline (reference sequence). There are 16 residues in the CDR3. The CDR3 protein is CASSILRAGGLDGYTF. CDR3 nucleotides: TGTGCCAGTAGTATCTTACGGGCAGGGGGGCTGGATGGCTACACCTTC.

The chain employs TRBV27 and TRBJ2-7, with TRBD1 matching 7 bases. Per the germline V gene, CDR1 is MNHEY and CDR2 is SMNVEV (reference sequence). The CDR3 has 14 amino acids. J lost 4 bases, V lost 0 bases, and 3 bases had no gene match. This CDR3 reads CASSLSVRGYEQYF. The CDR3 DNA reads TGTGCCAGCAGTTTATCGGTCAGGGGGTACGAGCAGTACTTC.